This TCR beta chain was observed in a study of shared clonotypes between healthy human individuals. Study results and limitations: Rarefaction exposed incomplete sorted-subset sequencing despite large depth.

Only CD45RO-negative cells positively selected for CCR7 counted as naive CD8 cells, so terminally differentiated effector memory CD45RA+ cells were excluded. Every donor was a Caucasian adult from Nashville, Tennessee. For this clone: Its antigen is not identified. This sample includes further DNA sequences coding for the same CDR3.

Germline V gene data show CDR1 as SQVTM and CDR2 as ANQGSEA. This CDR3 comprises 11 residues. Between the trimmed V and J ends, which lost 0 bases and 5 bases, there was a span of 4 bases. Sequencing used immunoSEQ multiplex PCR; TCRdb keeps in-frame clones, though not all of them. The repertoire holds around 580,000 clones, 95% to 98% seen once, with roughly 0.29% in the top ten. The sequence was collected from a man in his thirties or forties in good health. The V and J genes are TRBV29-1 and TRBJ2-5; D is undetermined. Sequences were obtained from naive CD8+ T cells sorted from blood. The CDR3, as DNA: TGCAGCGTTGAAGATCTGGAGACCCAGTACTTC. Protein product: CSVEDLETQYF.